The rows below give T cell receptor beta chains drawn from one sample of a study of Graves' ophthalmopathy and Graves' hyperthyroidism. TCRdb re-called the multiplex PCR reads with MiXCR, one entry per CDR3 protein. The table includes 350,000 to 450,000 distinct CDR3 sequences, about 17% detected once. Sequenced: peripheral blood. These receptor sequences come from a woman between 18 and 29 years old with Graves' ophthalmopathy. CDR3s include the opening cysteine and the closing phenylalanine or tryptophan. Each record gives: V gene, clone size, J gene, D gene, CDR3 DNA, CDR3 protein. A D gene is named only where the DNA matches it firmly. Rows give clone size only sometimes, using once, few, many, or a class for an expanded clone.

TRBV12-3/TRBV12-4	.	TRBJ2-7	.	TGTGCCAGCAGTTCCACGGCGCCTGGCTACGAGCAGTACTTC	CASSSTAPGYEQYF
TRBV12-3/TRBV12-4	many	TRBJ1-3	.	TGTGCCAGCATGCGTACTGGAAACACCATATATTTT	CASMRTGNTIYF
TRBV30	many	TRBJ2-7	.	TGTGCCTGGAAGGGGGGGTTGAGCTCCTACGAGCAGTACTTC	CAWKGGLSSYEQYF
TRBV7-2	many	TRBJ2-7	.	TGTGCCAGCAGCGAATGGAGGGAAGAAAGCCACGAGCAGTACTTC	CASSEWREESHEQYF
TRBV7-2	.	TRBJ2-5	.	TGTGCCAGCAGCCCGCCCTGGGCCCAAGAGACCCAGTACTTC	CASSPPWAQETQYF
TRBV20-1	many	TRBJ1-1	TRBD1	TGCAGTGGGCGGGACAGGGGAAGGATGAACACTGAAGCTTTCTTT	CSGRDRGRMNTEAFF
TRBV15	many	TRBJ2-7	TRBD2	TGTGCCACCAGCAGAAGCCGACTAGCGGGGGGCAAGAGCTCCTACGAGCAGTACTTC	CATSRSRLAGGKSSYEQYF
TRBV6-1	many	TRBJ1-2	.	TGTGCCAGCAGTGAAGCTGGCGGCTCCCCAAAAAGTGGCTACACCTTC	CASSEAGGSPKSGYTF
TRBV5-1	many	TRBJ1-1	TRBD1	TGCGCCAGCAGCGGTAGGGACAGACCGAACACTGAAGCTTTCTTT	CASSGRDRPNTEAFF
TRBV10-3	many	TRBJ1-1	.	TGTGCCATCGCAACGAACACTGAAGCTTTCTTT	CAIATNTEAFF
TRBV12-3/TRBV12-4	many	TRBJ1-1	.	TGTGCCAGCAGTCCTCGCGGCACCAAGAACACTGAAGCTTTCTTT	CASSPRGTKNTEAFF
TRBV5-1	many	TRBJ1-5	.	TGCGCCAGCAGCTTGGGCCAGAGTCATCAGCCCCAGCATTTT	CASSLGQSHQPQHF
TRBV4-2	many	TRBJ1-1	.	TGTGCCAGCAGCCCCCTCTGGTCGGGGCAGGGAAGGGGCACTGAAGCTTTCTTT	CASSPLWSGQGRGTEAFF
TRBV7-2	.	TRBJ2-5	.	TGTGCCAGCAGTTATAAAGCTGGGAGAGGAGAGACCCAGTACTTC	CASSYKAGRGETQYF
TRBV7-2	many	TRBJ2-7	.	TGTGCCAGCAGCCTCCGGGCCTTTCCAAACTACGAGCAGTACTTC	CASSLRAFPNYEQYF
TRBV12-3/TRBV12-4	many	TRBJ2-2	.	TGTGCCAGCAGACCAACAGGGACCGGGGAGCTGTTTTTT	CASRPTGTGELFF
TRBV7-2	many	TRBJ1-5	.	TGTGCCAGCAGCTTAGCGTGGGATCAGCCCCAGCATTTT	CASSLAWDQPQHF
TRBV28	.	TRBJ2-5	TRBD2	TGTGCCAGCAGCAACCTGGGGACTAGCGGGGTGACCCAGTACTTC	CASSNLGTSGVTQYF
TRBV9	many	TRBJ1-2	.	TGTGCCAGCAGCGCGGGGTATGGCTACACCTTC	CASSAGYGYTF
TRBV18	.	TRBJ2-7	.	TGTGCCAGCTCACCCCAGGGGACGGGACACGAGCAGTACTTC	CASSPQGTGHEQYF
TRBV20-1	once	TRBJ1-1	.	TGCAGGGTGACAGAGAACACTGAAGCTTTCTTT	CRVTENTEAFF